Sequencing of this T cell receptor beta chain was carried out in a study of blood T cell repertoires in COVID-19 (dated by TCRdb to the early 2020s). Notes on the research overall: Samples from collaborators originated in the United States, Italy and Spain and spanned both the acute and convalescent phases of COVID-19. The prospective study material was composed of cDNA or gDNA derived from T cells, B-cell-depleted T cells, or PBMCs. Deeply sampled blood TCRbeta repertoires from subjects exposed to, actively infected with, or recovered from COVID-19 were included in the dataset. A freely available public database, intended as a resource for researchers studying the immune response to SARS-CoV-2, is where the repertoires were released. Samples came from the ongoing ImmuneRACE study (first 160 participants) plus 1,254 subjects from 6 global collaborators. Sample metadata almost always included a de-identified subject ID, COVID-19 status, age in years and sex. Where available, HLA class I and class II types were obtained from metadata supplied by the sample provider rather than from assay-based typing.

Turning to this clone: Its specific antigen is unknown. Base qualities are not provided; no much larger clone lies one nucleotide away.

Points the paper makes about the study in general: How much clinical and demographic metadata was included differed by source and by participant, and the metadata was provided uncurated.

In Seattle, one collaborating source enrolled patients while the infection was active and tracked those patients longitudinally over the course of disease. Whole blood was collected in K2EDTA tubes by collaborating institutions according to the institutions' own protocols. Collaborator samples were shipped for TCRbeta analysis as frozen whole blood, isolated PBMCs, or DNA extracted from either sample type. The immunoSEQ Assay, a bias-controlled multiplex PCR, was used to amplify TCRbeta CDR3 regions from genomic DNA. The original pipeline was this. The number of nucleated cells in each sample was estimated from the amplification of reference gene primers within the assay. To quantify the absolute abundance of each unique TCRbeta CDR3 rearrangement, sequence reads were collapsed and filtered. For each sample, productive Simpson clonality was calculated as the square root of Simpson's diversity index over productive rearrangements. TCRdb stores this immuneACCESS table with in-frame sequences only. Part of the clones is absent; in the studies checked, under half of the shortfall reflects unresolved V genes, and no reason is known for the rest. V, J and clone size are those of that table, while D and trimming were read from the DNA. Recorded for this sample are about 300,000 clones; 85% to 90% of them occurred a single time. Of the sample, roughly 6.1% is held by the ten largest clones.

The TCR was taken from a woman aged 45-65 years with COVID-19, enrolled during active disease. Sequenced sample: peripheral blood.

DNA sequence: TGTGCCAGCAGCCCACGGACTAGCGGGGCCTACAATGAGCAGTTCTTC. Protein translation: CASSPRTSGAYNEQFF. Here the chain combines TRBV11-3 and TRBJ2-1, and TRBD2 matches 12 of the central bases. V trim: 5 bases; J trim: 2 bases; unmatched bases: 4. Reading the germline V gene gives CDR1 SGHNT and CDR2 YENEEA. The CDR3, from cysteine to phenylalanine, totals 16 residues. Left in the record is the CDR3 DNA by itself, 48 bases read in frame from the first base.